This TCR beta chain comes out of a study of blood T cell repertoires in COVID-19. Study in general: Samples representing acute and convalescent COVID-19 were sourced from the United States, Italy and Spain. The analysed material was cDNA or gDNA that came from T cells, B-cell-depleted T cells, or PBMCs.

In the original workflow: Reference gene primer amplification gave nucleated cell count estimates. Only in-frame clones appear in the TCRdb table, and some are missing; sequencing was by immunoSEQ multiplex PCR. Clone size and the V and J calls come from that table; the DNA yielded D and trimming. The sample holds about 180,000 clones; 80% to 90% are singletons and the top ten take roughly 2.6%. This CDR3 comprises 13 residues. V dropped 10 bases and J dropped 7 bases, with 14 bases sitting between them. Germline CDR1 reads SNHLY; CDR2 reads FYNNEI. The chain has TRBV2 and TRBJ1-6, with D perhaps TRBD1 (6 bases). Sequencing used peripheral blood. The clonotype was recovered from a man aged 35 to 55 with active or convalescent COVID-19. CDR3 protein: CATGQPGNSPLHF. CDR3 nucleotide sequence: TGTGCCACCGGACAGCCCGGGAATTCACCCCTCCACTTT. Combining the CDR3 with reference TRBV2 and TRBJ1-6 gives the whole variable domain EPEVTQTPSHQVTQMGQEVILRCVPISNHLYFYWYRQILGQKVEFLVSFYNNEISEKSEIFDDQFSVERPDGSNFTLKIRSTKLEDSAMYFCATGQPGNSPLHFGNGTRLTVT.